A selection of T cell receptor beta chains follows, all from one sample in a study of OX40 agonist ivuxolimab in advanced cancers. Only in-frame clones appear in the TCRdb table, and some are missing; sequencing was by immunoSEQ multiplex PCR. The sample holds 49,000 or so clones, roughly 90% seen once. The sample in question was CD4+ or CD8+ T cells sorted from blood, obtained in a trial of the OX40 agonist ivuxolimab. These receptors came from an adult with an advanced solid tumor such as melanoma, head and neck, liver or kidney cancer. The CDR3 runs from the conserved cysteine through the conserved F or W. The order of the fields is J gene, clone size, V gene, D gene, CDR3 DNA, CDR3 protein. A D gene is named only where the DNA matches it firmly. Size values are once, few and many counts, or a class for expanded clones, and some rows have none.

J gene: TRBJ1-2; clone size: few; V gene: TRBV19; D gene: NA; CDR3 DNA: TGTGCCAGTAGTATTTCTGGGGATGGCTACACCTTC; CDR3 protein: CASSISGDGYTF
J gene: TRBJ1-2; clone size: NA; V gene: TRBV27; D gene: NA; CDR3 DNA: TGTGCCAGCAGTTTATCCCTTCCTTATGGCTACACCTTC; CDR3 protein: CASSLSLPYGYTF
J gene: TRBJ2-1; clone size: NA; V gene: TRBV4-3; D gene: TRBD2; CDR3 DNA: TGCGCCAGCAGCCCTGCCGGACTAGGAACGGATGAGCAGTTCTTC; CDR3 protein: CASSPAGLGTDEQFF
J gene: TRBJ2-7; clone size: once; V gene: TRBV6-5; D gene: NA; CDR3 DNA: TGTGCCAGCAGTTACTCGCGCCGGGGTTCCTACGAGCAGTACTTC; CDR3 protein: CASSYSRRGSYEQYF
J gene: TRBJ1-4; clone size: NA; V gene: TRBV4-1; D gene: NA; CDR3 DNA: TGCGCCAGCAGCCAAGAGCCGGCTGTTATGTGGCAGGATGAAAAACTGTTTTTT; CDR3 protein: CASSQEPAVMWQDEKLFF
J gene: TRBJ2-3; clone size: once; V gene: TRBV27; D gene: NA; CDR3 DNA: TGTGCCAGCAGTCTTACAACCAGCACAGATACGCAGTATTTT; CDR3 protein: CASSLTTSTDTQYF
J gene: TRBJ2-1; clone size: NA; V gene: TRBV6-5; D gene: NA; CDR3 DNA: TGTGCCAGCAGTTACTCGGACTACAATGAGCAGTTCTTC; CDR3 protein: CASSYSDYNEQFF
J gene: TRBJ1-2; clone size: NA; V gene: TRBV6-1; D gene: NA; CDR3 DNA: TGTGCCAGCAGTGAAGCGTTTATAAGGCCGGCCTATGGCTACACCTTC; CDR3 protein: CASSEAFIRPAYGYTF
J gene: TRBJ1-1; clone size: NA; V gene: TRBV5-1; D gene: NA; CDR3 DNA: TGCGCCAGCAGCTTGGAACAGTCCATGAACACTGAAGCTTTCTTT; CDR3 protein: CASSLEQSMNTEAFF
J gene: TRBJ2-1; clone size: NA; V gene: TRBV9; D gene: NA; CDR3 DNA: TGTGCCAGCACCCGGGACACCTACAATGAGCAGTTCTTC; CDR3 protein: CASTRDTYNEQFF
J gene: TRBJ1-6; clone size: NA; V gene: TRBV7-9; D gene: TRBD1; CDR3 DNA: TGTGCCAGCAGCTTAGCGGGACAGGGGTATTCACCCCTCCACTTT; CDR3 protein: CASSLAGQGYSPLHF
J gene: TRBJ1-1; clone size: NA; V gene: TRBV4-3; D gene: TRBD1; CDR3 DNA: TGCGCCAGCAGTCCGGGACAGATGAACACTGAAGCTTTCTTT; CDR3 protein: CASSPGQMNTEAFF
J gene: TRBJ2-7; clone size: NA; V gene: TRBV4-3; D gene: NA; CDR3 DNA: TGCGCCAGCAGCCCGAAGCTACTAGCTTTCCACGAGCAGTACTTC; CDR3 protein: CASSPKLLAFHEQYF
J gene: TRBJ2-3; clone size: NA; V gene: TRBV11-2; D gene: TRBD1; CDR3 DNA: TGTGCCAGCAGCACCGGGACAGGGGTCACAGATACGCAGTATTTT; CDR3 protein: CASSTGTGVTDTQYF
J gene: TRBJ2-7; clone size: NA; V gene: TRBV6-5; D gene: NA; CDR3 DNA: TGTGCCAGCAGTTACTCAACAGGTTACTACGAGCAGTACTTC; CDR3 protein: CASSYSTGYYEQYF
J gene: TRBJ2-2; clone size: NA; V gene: TRBV7-6; D gene: NA; CDR3 DNA: TGTGCCAGCAGCCAGAAAGGGGGTGGGACGGTGAACACCGGGGAGCTGTTTTTT; CDR3 protein: CASSQKGGGTVNTGELFF